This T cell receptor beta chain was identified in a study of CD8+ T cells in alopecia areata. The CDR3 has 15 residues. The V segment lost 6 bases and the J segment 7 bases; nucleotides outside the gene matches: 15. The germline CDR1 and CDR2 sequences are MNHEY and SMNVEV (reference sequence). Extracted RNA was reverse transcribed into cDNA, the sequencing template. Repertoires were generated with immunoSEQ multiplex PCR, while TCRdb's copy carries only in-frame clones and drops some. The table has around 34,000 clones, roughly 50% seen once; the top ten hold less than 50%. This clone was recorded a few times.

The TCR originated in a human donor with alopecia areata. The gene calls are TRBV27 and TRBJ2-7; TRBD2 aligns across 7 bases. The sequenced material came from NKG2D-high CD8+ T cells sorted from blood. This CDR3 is CASSRPPGTNREQYF. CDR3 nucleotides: TGTGCCAGCAGCCGGCCCCCGGGGACTAATCGGGAGCAGTACTTC.